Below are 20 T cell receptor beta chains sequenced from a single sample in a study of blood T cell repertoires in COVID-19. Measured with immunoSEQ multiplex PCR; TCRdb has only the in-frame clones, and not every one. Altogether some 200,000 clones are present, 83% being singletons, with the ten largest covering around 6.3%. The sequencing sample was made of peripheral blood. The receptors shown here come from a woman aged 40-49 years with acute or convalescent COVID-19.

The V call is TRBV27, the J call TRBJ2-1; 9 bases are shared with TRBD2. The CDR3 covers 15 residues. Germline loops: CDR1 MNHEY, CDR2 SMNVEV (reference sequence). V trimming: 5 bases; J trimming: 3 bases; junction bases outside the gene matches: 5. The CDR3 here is CASSPTSGYYNEQFF. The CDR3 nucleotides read TGTGCCAGCAGTCCGACTAGCGGCTACTACAATGAGCAGTTCTTC.

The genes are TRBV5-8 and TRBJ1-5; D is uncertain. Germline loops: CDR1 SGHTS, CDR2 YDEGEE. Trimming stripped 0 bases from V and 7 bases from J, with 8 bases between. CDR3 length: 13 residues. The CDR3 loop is CASSLAPGQPQHF. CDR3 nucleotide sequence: TGTGCCAGCAGCTTGGCCCCCGGGCAGCCCCAGCATTTT. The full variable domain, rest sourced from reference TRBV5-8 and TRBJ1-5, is EAGVTQSPTHLIKTRGQQATLRCSPISGHTSVYWYQQALGLGLQFLLWYDEGEERNRGNFPPRFSGRQFPNYSSELNVNALELEDSALYLCASSLAPGQPQHFGDGTRLSIL.

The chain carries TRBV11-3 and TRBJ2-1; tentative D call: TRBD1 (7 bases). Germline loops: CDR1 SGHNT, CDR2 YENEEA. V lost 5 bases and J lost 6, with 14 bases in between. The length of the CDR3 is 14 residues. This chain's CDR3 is CASSQRQGGNEQFF. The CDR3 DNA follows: TGTGCCAGCAGCCAAAGACAGGGAGGCAATGAGCAGTTCTTC.

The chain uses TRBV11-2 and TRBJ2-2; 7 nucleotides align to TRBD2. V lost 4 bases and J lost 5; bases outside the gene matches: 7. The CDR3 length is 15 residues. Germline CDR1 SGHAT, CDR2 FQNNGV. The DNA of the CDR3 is TGTGCCAGCAGCTCCGGGAGCGGGGCGACCGGGGAGCTGTTTTTT. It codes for CASSSGSGATGELFF.

The CDR3 sequence: CASSFSGRTEAFF. CDR3 nucleotides: TGTGCCAGCAGCTTTTCAGGAAGAACTGAAGCTTTCTTT. This chain links TRBV11-1 with TRBJ1-1; D not resolved. Germline CDR1 SGHAT, CDR2 FQDESV (reference sequence). Trimming pared 3 bases from V and 5 bases from J, leaving 10 bases between. The CDR3 runs 13 residues. Full variable domain (rest looked up from reference TRBV11-1 and TRBJ1-1): EAEVAQSPRYKITEKSQAVAFWCDPISGHATLYWYRQILGQGPELLVQFQDESVVDDSQLPKDRFSAERLKGVDSTLKIQPAELGDSAMYLCASSFSGRTEAFFGQGTRLTVV.

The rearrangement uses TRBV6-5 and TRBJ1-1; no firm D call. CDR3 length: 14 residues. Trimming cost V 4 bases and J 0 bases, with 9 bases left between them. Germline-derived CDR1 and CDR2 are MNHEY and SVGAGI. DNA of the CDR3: TGTGCCAGCAGTTTCGACACAATGAACACTGAAGCTTTCTTT. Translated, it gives CASSFDTMNTEAFF.

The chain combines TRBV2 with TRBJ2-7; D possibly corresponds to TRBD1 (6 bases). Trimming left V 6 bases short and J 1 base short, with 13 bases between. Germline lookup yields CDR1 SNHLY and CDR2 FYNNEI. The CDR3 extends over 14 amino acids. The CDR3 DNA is TGTGCCAGCAGGGTCGGACAGCTATCCTACGAGCAGTACTTC. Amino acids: CASRVGQLSYEQYF.

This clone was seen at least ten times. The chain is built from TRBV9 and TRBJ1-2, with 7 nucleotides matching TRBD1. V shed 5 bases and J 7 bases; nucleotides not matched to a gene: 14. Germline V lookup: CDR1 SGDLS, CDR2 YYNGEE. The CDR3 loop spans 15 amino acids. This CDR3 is CASRPKAGGAGGYTF. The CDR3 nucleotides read TGTGCCAGCAGACCGAAAGCAGGGGGTGCTGGTGGCTACACCTTC. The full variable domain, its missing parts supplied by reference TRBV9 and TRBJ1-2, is DSGVTQTPKHLITATGQRVTLRCSPRSGDLSVYWYQQSLDQGLQFLIQYYNGEERAKGNILERFSAQQFPDLHSELNLSSLELGDSALYFCASRPKAGGAGGYTFGSGTRLTVV.

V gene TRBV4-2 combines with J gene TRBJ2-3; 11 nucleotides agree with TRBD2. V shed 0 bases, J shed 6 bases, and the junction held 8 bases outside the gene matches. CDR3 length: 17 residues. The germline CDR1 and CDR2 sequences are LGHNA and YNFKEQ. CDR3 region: CASSQDWASGGWDTQYF. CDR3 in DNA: TGTGCCAGCAGCCAAGATTGGGCTAGCGGGGGGTGGGATACGCAGTATTTT.

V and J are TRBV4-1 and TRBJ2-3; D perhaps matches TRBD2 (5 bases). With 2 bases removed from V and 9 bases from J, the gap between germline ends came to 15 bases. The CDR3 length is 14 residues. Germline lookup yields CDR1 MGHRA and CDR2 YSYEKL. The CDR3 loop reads CASSQSVSVATQYF. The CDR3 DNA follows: TGCGCCAGCAGCCAATCAGTATCGGTAGCGACGCAGTATTTT.

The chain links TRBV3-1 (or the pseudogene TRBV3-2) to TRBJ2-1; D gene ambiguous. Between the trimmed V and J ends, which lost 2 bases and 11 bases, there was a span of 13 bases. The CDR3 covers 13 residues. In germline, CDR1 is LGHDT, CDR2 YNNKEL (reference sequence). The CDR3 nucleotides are TGTGCCAGCAGCCAAACAAATTTAAATCAGCAGTTCTTC. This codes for CASSQTNLNQQFF.

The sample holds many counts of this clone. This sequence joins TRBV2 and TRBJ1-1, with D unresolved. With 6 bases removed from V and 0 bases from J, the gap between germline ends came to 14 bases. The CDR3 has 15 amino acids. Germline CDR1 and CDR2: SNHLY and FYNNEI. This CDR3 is CASSVEGSMNTEAFF. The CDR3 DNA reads TGTGCCAGCAGCGTAGAGGGTTCCATGAACACTGAAGCTTTCTTT.

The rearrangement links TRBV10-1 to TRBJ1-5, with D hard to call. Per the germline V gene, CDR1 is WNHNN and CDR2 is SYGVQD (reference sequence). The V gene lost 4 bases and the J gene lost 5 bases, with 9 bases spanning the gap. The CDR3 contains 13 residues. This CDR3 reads CASSAQRDQPQHF. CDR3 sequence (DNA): TGCGCCAGCAGTGCCCAGAGGGATCAGCCCCAGCATTTT.

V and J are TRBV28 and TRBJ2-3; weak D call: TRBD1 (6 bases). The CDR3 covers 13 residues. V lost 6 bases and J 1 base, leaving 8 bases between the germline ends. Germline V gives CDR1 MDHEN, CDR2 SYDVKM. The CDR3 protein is CASRDSGTDTQYF. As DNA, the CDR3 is TGTGCCAGCAGGGACAGCGGCACAGATACGCAGTATTTT.

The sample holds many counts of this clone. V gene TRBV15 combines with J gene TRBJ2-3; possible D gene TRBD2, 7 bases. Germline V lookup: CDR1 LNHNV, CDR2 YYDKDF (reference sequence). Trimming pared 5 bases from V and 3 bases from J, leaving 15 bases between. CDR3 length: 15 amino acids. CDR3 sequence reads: CATSQDGGATDTQYF. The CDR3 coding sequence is TGTGCCACCAGCCAGGATGGGGGGGCGACAGATACGCAGTATTTT.

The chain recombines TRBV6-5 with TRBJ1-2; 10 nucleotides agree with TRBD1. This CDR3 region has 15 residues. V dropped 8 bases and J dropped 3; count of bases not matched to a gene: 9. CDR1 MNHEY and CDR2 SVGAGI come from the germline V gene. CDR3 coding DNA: TGTGCCAGCGACCCCGGGACAGGGGTTTACTATGGCTACACCTTC. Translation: CASDPGTGVYYGYTF.

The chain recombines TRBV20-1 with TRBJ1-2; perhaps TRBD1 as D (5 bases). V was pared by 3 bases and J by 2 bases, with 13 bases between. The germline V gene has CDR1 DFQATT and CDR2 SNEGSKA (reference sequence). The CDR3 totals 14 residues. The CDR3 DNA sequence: TGCAGTGCTAGTCCTTTAGGGGAAAACTATGGCTACACCTTC. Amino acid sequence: CSASPLGENYGYTF.

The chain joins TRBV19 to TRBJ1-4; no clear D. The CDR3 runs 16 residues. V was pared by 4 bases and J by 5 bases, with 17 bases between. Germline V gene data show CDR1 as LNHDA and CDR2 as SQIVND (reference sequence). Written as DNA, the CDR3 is TGTGCCAGTAGTACACGACCAGGAACTTTAAATGAAAAACTGTTTTTT. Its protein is CASSTRPGTLNEKLFF.

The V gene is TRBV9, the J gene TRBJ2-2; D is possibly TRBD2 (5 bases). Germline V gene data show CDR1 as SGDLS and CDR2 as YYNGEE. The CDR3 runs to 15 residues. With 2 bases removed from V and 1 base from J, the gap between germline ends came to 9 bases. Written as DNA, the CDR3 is TGTGCCAGCAGCGTTGCTCGGGGGAACACCGGGGAGCTGTTTTTT. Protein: CASSVARGNTGELFF.

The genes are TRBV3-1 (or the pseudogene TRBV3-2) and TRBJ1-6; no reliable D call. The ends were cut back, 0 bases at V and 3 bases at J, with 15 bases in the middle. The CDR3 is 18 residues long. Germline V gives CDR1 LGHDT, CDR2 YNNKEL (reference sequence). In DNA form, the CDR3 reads TGTGCCAGCAGCCAAGATCCTTTAGTCGGGTTCTATAATTCACCCCTCCACTTT. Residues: CASSQDPLVGFYNSPLHF.